The clone carrying this T cell receptor beta chain was detected many times. Antigen unknown. The data were obtained in a study of early T cells in non-severe SARS-CoV-2 infection. For the study at large: Chains stayed unpaired after sequencing of bulk RNA from unsorted whole blood. The study's findings and limits: VDJdb-based matching was biased toward anti-spike CD8 responses and missed private and CD4 specificities.

Germline CDR1 is LGHDT and CDR2 is YNNKEL (reference sequence). This CDR3 is built from 14 residues. The ends were cut back, 0 bases at V and 5 bases at J, with 10 bases in the middle. cDNA molecules, individually, were tagged with unique molecular identifiers. TCRdb reprocessed the 5' RACE reads via MiXCR and lists one record per CDR3 protein. The sample yields nearly 45,000 distinct CDR3 sequences, roughly 10% seen once. This chain links TRBV3-1 with TRBJ1-2; D uncertain. The sequenced sample was whole blood. The TCR was taken from an adult who was a healthcare worker with PCR-confirmed SARS-CoV-2 infection or an uninfected control (not recorded which). CDR3 in amino acids: CASSQDLWVYGYTF. CDR3 in DNA: TGTGCCAGCAGCCAAGATTTGTGGGTTTATGGCTACACCTTC. Full variable domain (remainder filled in from reference TRBV3-1 and TRBJ1-2): DTAVSQTPKYLVTQMGNDKSIKCEQNLGHDTMYWYKQDSKKFLKIMFSYNNKELIINETVPNRFSPKSPDKAHLNLHINSLELGDSAVYFCASSQDLWVYGYTFGSGTRLTVV.